This section outlines one T cell receptor (beta chain) sequence together with its context. Enrolled during active infection, Seattle patients were then followed longitudinally. TCRdb's copy holds only in-frame clones and misses some; the assay was immunoSEQ multiplex PCR. This sample has some 290,000 clones; nearly 90% occur once, and the top ten carry about 1%. The source of the sample is a study of blood T cell repertoires in COVID-19. Study-level background: The analysed material was cDNA or gDNA that came from T cells, B-cell-depleted T cells, or PBMCs.

This CDR3 has 13 residues. V gave up 0 bases and J gave up 5 bases, with 6 bases separating them. Germline V gene lookup returns CDR1 LGHDT and CDR2 YNNKEL (reference sequence). The receptor's source is a woman aged 40 to 50 with COVID-19, enrolled during active disease. Sample: peripheral blood. The genes are TRBV3-1 (or the pseudogene TRBV3-2) and TRBJ2-3, with D possibly TRBD2 on 5 matching bases. CDR3 region: CASSQDRGDTQYF. The CDR3 nucleotides read TGTGCCAGCAGCCAAGATCGGGGAGATACGCAGTATTTT.